This T cell receptor beta chain appears in the sequencing data of a study of CD4+ T cells in melanoma. Produced via immunoSEQ multiplex PCR; TCRdb's table is partial and in-frame only. The data show roughly 10,000 clones, about 63% seen once. CDR1 and CDR2 (germline): MNHNS, SASEGT. The germline V and J ends were trimmed by 1 base and 10 bases, with 14 bases remaining between them. The CDR3 has 15 amino acids. Regarding the study as a whole: CD8+ T cell, macrophage and B cell function reportedly correlated with neoantigen-specific CD4+ T cells. Reportedly, melanoma neoantigen-specific CD4+ T cells showed varied differentiation states.

The table lists this clone with a count of one. Its antigen remains unidentified. This chain links TRBV6-1 with TRBJ1-6; no definite D call. Specimen: cells from a culture (not recorded whether cultured in vitro). The TCR was taken from a human donor with melanoma. The DNA of the CDR3 is TGTGCCAGCAGTGAAGTGGGCCTAGAAGGGTCACCCCTCCACTTT. It codes for CASSEVGLEGSPLHF.